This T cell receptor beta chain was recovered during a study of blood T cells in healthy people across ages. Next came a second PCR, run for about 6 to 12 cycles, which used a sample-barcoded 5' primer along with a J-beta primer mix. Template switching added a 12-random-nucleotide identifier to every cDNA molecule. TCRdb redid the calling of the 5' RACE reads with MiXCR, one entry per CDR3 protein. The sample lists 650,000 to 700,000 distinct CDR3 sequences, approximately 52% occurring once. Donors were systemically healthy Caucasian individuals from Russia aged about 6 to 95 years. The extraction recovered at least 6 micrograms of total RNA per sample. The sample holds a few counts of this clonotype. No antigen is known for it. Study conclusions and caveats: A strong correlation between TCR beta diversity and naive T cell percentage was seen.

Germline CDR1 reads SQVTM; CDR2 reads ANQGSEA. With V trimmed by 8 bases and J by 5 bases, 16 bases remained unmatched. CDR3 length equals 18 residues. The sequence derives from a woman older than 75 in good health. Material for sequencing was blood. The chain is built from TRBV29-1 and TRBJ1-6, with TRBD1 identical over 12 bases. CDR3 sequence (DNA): TGCAGCCTTAATCCGGGACAGGGGGCCATCCGCAATAATTCACCCCTCCACTTT. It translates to CSLNPGQGAIRNNSPLHF. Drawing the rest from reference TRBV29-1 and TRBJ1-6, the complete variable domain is SAVISQKPSRDICQRGTSLTIQCQVDSQVTMMFWYRQQPGQSLTLIATANQGSEATYESGFVIDKFPISRPNLTFSTLTVSNMSPEDSSIYLCSLNPGQGAIRNNSPLHFGNGTRLTVT.